This T cell receptor beta chain was sequenced during a study of blood T cell repertoires in COVID-19. Study at large: Researchers got acute and convalescent COVID-19 samples from the United States, Italy and Spain. The analysed material was cDNA or gDNA that came from T cells, B-cell-depleted T cells, or PBMCs.

Authors' data handling: Reference gene primer amplification in the assay estimated nucleated cell counts. Assay: immunoSEQ multiplex PCR; the TCRdb copy retains only in-frame clones and omits some. Clonal size and the V and J genes are those of that table, whereas D and trimming came from the DNA. The repertoire holds about 130,000 clones, with about 79% as singletons. With 4 bases clipped from V and 12 bases from J, the junction kept 8 bases outside the gene matches. This CDR3 comprises 13 residues. Per germline, CDR1 SGHNT and CDR2 YYREEE (reference sequence). The V call is TRBV5-4, the J call TRBJ1-1, with TRBD1 matching 11 bases. The sample was peripheral blood. The clonotype originates from a woman between 45 and 60 years old with acute or convalescent COVID-19. The CDR3 nucleotides read TGTGCCAGCAGCACCCGGGACAGGGGGGATTCTTTCTTT. Amino acid sequence: CASSTRDRGDSFF.